Shown below are 9 T cell receptor beta chains from a single sample sequenced in a study of shared clonotypes between healthy human individuals. Sequencing used immunoSEQ multiplex PCR; TCRdb keeps in-frame clones, though not all of them. The sample yields over a million clones, over 95% seen once. The sequenced sample consisted of naive CD4+ T cells sorted from blood. As to subset: CD45RA+ positively selected. The receptor source for this set is a young man in good health.

Comments on this clone: At one of its ends the junction is not consistent with the germline gene, which may arise from a read error. The CDR3 spells CASSRGQGGIYEQYF. In nucleotides, the CDR3 is TGTGCTAGCAGCAGAGGACAGGGTGGGATCTACGAGCAGTACTTC. The rearrangement joins TRBV7-7 to TRBJ2-7; 8 positions agree with TRBD1. This CDR3 comprises 15 residues. The germline V gene encodes CDR1 SSHAT and CDR2 FNYEAQ (reference sequence). Complete variable domain (other parts from reference TRBV7-7 and TRBJ2-7): GAGVSQSPRYKVTKRGQDVTLRCDPISSHATLYWYQQALGQGPEFLTYFNYEAQPDKSGLPSDRFSAERPEGSISTLTIQRTEQRDSAMYRCASSRGQGGIYEQYFGPGTRLTVT.

The chain joins TRBV4-3 to TRBJ2-3, with D unclear. From germline, CDR1 is LGHNA and CDR2 YSLEER. The V end was cut by 2 bases, the J end by 2 bases, with 11 bases between. The CDR3 extends over 15 amino acids. CDR3 nucleotide sequence: TGCGCCAGCAGCCAACAATCCGTGTACACAGATACGCAGTATTTT. Amino acid sequence: CASSQQSVYTDTQYF.

The genes are TRBV9 and TRBJ2-1, with 9 bases that match TRBD1. The CDR3 loop spans 15 amino acids. From germline, CDR1 is SGDLS and CDR2 YYNGEE. V trimming: 0 bases; J trimming: 6 bases; junction bases outside the gene matches: 4. The CDR3 nucleotides read TGTGCCAGCAGCGTAGTGGGGACAGGGACCAATGAGCAGTTCTTC. This sequence encodes CASSVVGTGTNEQFF. The whole variable domain, filled in from reference TRBV9 and TRBJ2-1, reads DSGVTQTPKHLITATGQRVTLRCSPRSGDLSVYWYQQSLDQGLQFLIQYYNGEERAKGNILERFSAQQFPDLHSELNLSSLELGDSALYFCASSVVGTGTNEQFFGPGTRLTVL.

The CDR3 reads CASSWGVSYNEQFF. CDR3 nucleotide sequence: TGTGCCAGCAGTTGGGGGGTCTCCTACAATGAGCAGTTCTTC. The chain employs TRBV27 and TRBJ2-1, with a tentative D call TRBD2 (6 bases). Trimming removed 4 bases at V and 0 bases at J, with 7 bases between. Germline values: CDR1 MNHEY, CDR2 SMNVEV (reference sequence). The CDR3 consists of 14 residues.

There are a few counts of this clone. Within the sample, other DNA sequences also encode this same CDR3. The chain uses TRBV7-8 and TRBJ2-1; D not resolved. The germline gives CDR1 SGHVS, CDR2 FQNEAQ. Trimming left V 1 base short and J 0 bases short, with 7 bases between. This CDR3 has 15 residues. CDR3 in DNA: TGTGCCAGCAGCTTAGTAGGCGGCTCCTACAATGAGCAGTTCTTC. Protein: CASSLVGGSYNEQFF.

A remark on this clone: Within the sample, other DNA sequences also encode this same CDR3. The J gene is TRBJ1-5, the V gene TRBV7-2; D is ambiguous. Trimming removed 0 bases from V and 7 bases from J, with 4 bases in between. CDR3 size: 12 residues. CDR1 is SGHTA, CDR2 FQGNSA, per germline. CDR3 sequence reads: CASSLAGQPQHF. In DNA, the CDR3 is TGTGCCAGCAGCTTAGCGGGGCAGCCCCAGCATTTT.

The rearrangement joins TRBV7-6 to TRBJ2-2; TRBD2 might be the D (5 bases). There are 16 residues in the CDR3. The germline V and J ends were trimmed by 5 bases and 3 bases, with 16 bases remaining between them. Germline V CDR1 and CDR2: SGHVS, FNYEAQ. CDR3 amino acids: CASSPRASGYTGELFF. Here the CDR3 DNA reads TGTGCCAGCAGCCCACGTGCCAGCGGCTACACCGGGGAGCTGTTTTTT.

The V gene is TRBV18, the J gene TRBJ2-2; 9 nucleotides agree with TRBD2. CDR3 length: 16 amino acids. The germline V gene has CDR1 KGHSH and CDR2 LQKENI. V trimming: 3 bases; J trimming: 3 bases; junction bases outside the gene matches: 5. The CDR3 DNA sequence: TGTGCCAGCTCACCTAGGGCTAGCGGGGACACCGGGGAGCTGTTTTTT. Translated, it gives CASSPRASGDTGELFF. Complete variable domain (other parts from reference TRBV18 and TRBJ2-2): NAGVMQNPRHLVRRRGQEARLRCSPMKGHSHVYWYRQLPEEGLKFMVYLQKENIIDESGMPKERFSAEFPKEGPSILRIQQVVRGDSAAYFCASSPRASGDTGELFFGEGSRLTVL.

The chain carries TRBV10-3 and TRBJ2-7; D gene unclear. Germline V CDR1 and CDR2: ENHRY, SYGVKD. The CDR3 runs 13 residues. Trimming stripped 5 bases from V and 2 bases from J, with 10 bases between. The chain's CDR3 is CAISTPPAYEQYF. CDR3 coding DNA: TGTGCCATCAGTACCCCCCCGGCCTACGAGCAGTACTTC.